These 32 T cell receptor beta chains were all obtained from the same sample, sequenced in a study of response to subunit inactivated influenza vaccine. TCRdb analysed the RT-PCR reads with MiXCR anew, one entry per CDR3 protein. The data show hundreds of thousands of distinct CDR3 sequences, with 10% to 11% seen just once and 9.5% to 15% held by the top ten. Material: PBMCs from blood, obtained about 40 days after vaccination. These receptors were obtained from a man in his forties or fifties who received an inactivated influenza vaccine.

This clonotype was recorded a few times. The chain combines TRBV11-2 with TRBJ2-1; the D is unclear. Deletions cut 5 bases from V and 8 bases from J, with 16 bases between. From germline, CDR1 is SGHAT and CDR2 FQNNGV. The CDR3 contains 14 residues. The CDR3, as DNA: TGTGCCAGCAGCCGTGTCCTAGGATCGGATGAGCAGTTCTTC. This encodes CASSRVLGSDEQFF.

This clonotype was seen only a few times. The chain couples TRBV11-2 to TRBJ2-7, with 12 nucleotides matching TRBD2. CDR1 and CDR2 from the germline V gene are SGHAT and FQNNGV. V lost 0 bases, J lost 6 bases, and 3 bases stayed unmatched. CDR3 length: 15 amino acids. CDR3 amino acids: CASSLDRLAGAEQYF. For the CDR3, the DNA is TGTGCCAGCAGCTTAGATAGACTAGCGGGGGCCGAGCAGTACTTC. The whole variable domain, filled in from reference TRBV11-2 and TRBJ2-7, reads EAGVAQSPRYKIIEKRQSVAFWCNPISGHATLYWYQQILGQGPKLLIQFQNNGVVDDSQLPKDRFSAERLKGVDSTLKIQPAKLEDSAVYLCASSLDRLAGAEQYFGPGTRLTVT.

This clonotype was seen a handful of times. The chain carries TRBV20-1 and TRBJ2-7; 9 positions match TRBD2. The CDR3 has 14 residues. The V and J ends lost 1 base and 2 bases, in that order; junction bases with no gene match: 3. Germline V gene lookup returns CDR1 DFQATT and CDR2 SNEGSKA (reference sequence). The CDR3 reads CSARVAGGTYEQYF. CDR3 in DNA: TGCAGTGCTAGAGTGGCGGGAGGGACCTACGAGCAGTACTTC.

The table lists this clonotype with a few counts. The rearrangement uses TRBV14 and TRBJ2-6, with D possibly being TRBD1 (6 bases). V was shortened by 2 bases and J by 13 bases, with 9 bases between the two germline ends. The CDR3 consists of 12 residues. Germline-derived CDR1 and CDR2 are SGHDN and FVKESK. This CDR3 is CASSQPQGVLTF. DNA for the CDR3: TGTGCCAGCAGCCAACCCCAGGGGGTCCTGACTTTC.

This chain joins TRBV4-3 and TRBJ1-6; a weak D match, TRBD1 (6 bases). V was shortened by 1 base and J by 8 bases, with 15 bases between the two germline ends. The CDR3 loop spans 16 amino acids. CDR1 is LGHNA and CDR2 is YSLEER in the germline V gene. CDR3 coding DNA: TGCGCCAGCAGCCAAGTTCCGGGGGGCGGTGATTCACCCCTCCACTTT. It is translated as CASSQVPGGGDSPLHF.

This clonotype was picked up a small number of times. V and J are TRBV9 and TRBJ2-3; D is perhaps TRBD1 (5 bases). The ends were cut back, 3 bases at V and 1 base at J, with 18 bases in the middle. Germline V lookup: CDR1 SGDLS, CDR2 YYNGEE. The CDR3 is made up of 17 amino acids. The CDR3 DNA is TGTGCCAGCAGCGCGATATTTCAGGGTGTTGGCACAGATACGCAGTATTTT. This encodes CASSAIFQGVGTDTQYF. Drawing the rest from reference TRBV9 and TRBJ2-3, the complete variable domain is DSGVTQTPKHLITATGQRVTLRCSPRSGDLSVYWYQQSLDQGLQFLIQYYNGEERAKGNILERFSAQQFPDLHSELNLSSLELGDSALYFCASSAIFQGVGTDTQYFGPGTRLTVL.

This clonotype was seen more than once but under ten times. The CDR3 DNA reads as TGCAGTGCTCCCCGAGCAGGGCTAGCGGGGGACTACGAGCAGTACTTC. It specifies CSAPRAGLAGDYEQYF. This rearrangement joins TRBV20-1 to TRBJ2-7; TRBD2 matches at 10 bases. The CDR3 length is 16 residues. V lost 5 bases and J lost 3; bases outside the gene matches: 13. Per germline, CDR1 DFQATT and CDR2 SNEGSKA (reference sequence).

This clonotype turned up a few times. The chain joins TRBV20-1 to TRBJ2-3; TRBD1 or TRBD2 may be the D gene (5 bases each). Germline-derived CDR1 and CDR2 are DFQATT and SNEGSKA (reference sequence). Trimming took off 7 bases at V and 6 bases at J, with 20 bases between the two ends. The CDR3 covers 14 residues. CDR3 amino acids: CSVPGRTDLDTQYF. CDR3 in DNA: TGCAGTGTTCCAGGGAGAACGGACCTGGATACGCAGTATTTT.

This clonotype showed up just a few times. The rearrangement joins TRBV12-3 or TRBV12-4 to TRBJ2-3; D may be TRBD1 (5 bases). This CDR3 is 14 amino acids long. Trimming removed 4 bases from V and 4 bases from J, with 12 bases in between. The CDR3 DNA follows: TGTGCCAGCAGTTCAACAGGACCCTCAGATACGCAGTATTTT. The encoded protein is CASSSTGPSDTQYF.

This clonotype was counted at least ten times. This CDR3 is CASSLDGNSFYEQYF. CDR3 sequence (DNA): TGTGCCAGCAGCTTAGATGGTAACTCCTTCTACGAGCAGTACTTC. The chain is built from TRBV7-2 and TRBJ2-7; D remains unclear. The V end was cut by 1 base, the J end by 3 bases, with 13 bases between. The length of the CDR3 is 15 residues. From germline, CDR1 is SGHTA and CDR2 FQGNSA.

The sample holds a few counts of this clonotype. The rearrangement joins TRBV29-1 to TRBJ2-7; 7 bases agree with TRBD2. This CDR3 has 14 residues. The junction had 11 bases not matched to a gene; V was cut back by 3 bases and J by 6 bases. Germline values: CDR1 SQVTM, CDR2 ANQGSEA. CDR3 protein: CSVEGEGAPFEQYF. For the CDR3, the DNA is TGCAGCGTTGAGGGGGAGGGAGCCCCCTTCGAGCAGTACTTC.

The chain is built from TRBV7-2 and TRBJ2-7, with D perhaps matching TRBD2 (5 bases). CDR3 length: 14 residues. CDR1 and CDR2 (germline): SGHTA, FQGNSA. Trimming stripped 6 bases from V and 2 bases from J, with 14 bases between. This chain's CDR3 is CASSPDSLTYEQYF. CDR3 in DNA: TGTGCCAGCAGTCCGGACTCATTAACCTACGAGCAGTACTTC. Complete variable domain (other parts from reference TRBV7-2 and TRBJ2-7): GAGVSQSPSNKVTEKGKDVELRCDPISGHTALYWYRQSLGQGLEFLIYFQGNSAPDKSGLPSDRFSAERTGGSVSTLTIQRTQQEDSAVYLCASSPDSLTYEQYFGPGTRLTVT.

V usage is TRBV29-1 and J usage is TRBJ2-4, with 10 bases fitting TRBD1. This CDR3 is 14 amino acids long. J was trimmed by 3 bases and V by 7 bases; bases with no gene match: 6. CDR1 and CDR2 from the germline V gene are SQVTM and ANQGSEA. The CDR3 reads CSARQGAGKNIQYF. The CDR3 DNA follows: TGCAGCGCAAGACAGGGGGCGGGCAAAAACATTCAGTACTTC.

This clonotype was picked up many times. J is TRBJ2-7 and V is TRBV12-3 or TRBV12-4; D is ambiguous. The V end lost 5 bases, the J end lost 6 bases, and 14 bases lay between the germline ends. The CDR3 has 13 amino acids. The CDR3 loop is CASSTGRVGEQYF. In DNA, the CDR3 is TGTGCCAGCAGTACCGGGCGCGTGGGCGAGCAGTACTTC.

The chain has TRBV29-1 and TRBJ2-6, with no clear D. Germline V lookup: CDR1 SQVTM, CDR2 ANQGSEA. This CDR3 is built from 17 residues. Trimming cost V 1 base and J 1 base, with 14 bases left between them. As DNA, the CDR3 is TGCAGCGTTGAAGGCCCCCCGAAAACGTCTGGGGCCAACGTCCTGACTTTC. It is translated as CSVEGPPKTSGANVLTF.

V usage is TRBV10-1 and J usage is TRBJ2-1, with D possibly being TRBD1 (5 bases). The CDR3 consists of 13 residues. The germline V and J ends were trimmed by 3 bases and 15 bases, with 18 bases remaining between them. CDR1 is WNHNN and CDR2 is SYGVQD in the germline V gene (reference sequence). As DNA, the CDR3 is TGCGCCAGCAGTGAAGTAGGGGCCGCTGGCAGGTTCTTC. This codes for CASSEVGAAGRFF.

This clonotype was found many times. V usage is TRBV14 and J usage is TRBJ2-1; a possible D gene is TRBD2 (7 bases). The V gene's germline CDR1 is SGHDN and CDR2 FVKESK. V was cut by 0 bases and J by 14 bases, with 11 bases left in between. The CDR3 has 12 residues. The DNA for the CDR3 is TGTGCCAGCAGCCAAGATTGGGGGGGCGAGTTCTTC. Residues: CASSQDWGGEFF.

This rearrangement joins TRBV14 to TRBJ2-7, with TRBD2 as a possible D gene (5 bases). Germline values: CDR1 SGHDN, CDR2 FVKESK. CDR3 length: 16 residues. V lost 1 base and J lost 0, with 13 bases in between. The CDR3 nucleotides read TGTGCCAGCAGCCAAGTGCTCGGAGGCAGCTCCTACGAGCAGTACTTC. Residues: CASSQVLGGSSYEQYF.

The chain has TRBV7-2 and TRBJ2-1; D remains unclear. Deletions cut 6 bases from V and 4 bases from J, with 10 bases between. This CDR3 is built from 13 residues. The germline V gene encodes CDR1 SGHTA and CDR2 FQGNSA. The CDR3 loop reads CASSYDGYNEQFF. As DNA, the CDR3 is TGTGCCAGCAGTTACGACGGGTACAATGAGCAGTTCTTC.

J is TRBJ2-7 and V is TRBV4-2, with 9 bases fitting TRBD1. This CDR3 region has 15 residues. J lost 2 bases, V lost 1 base, and 3 bases had no gene match. Germline-derived CDR1 and CDR2 are LGHNA and YNFKEQ. The CDR3 sequence: CASSQVRQGAYEQYF. The DNA of the CDR3 is TGTGCCAGCAGCCAAGTAAGACAGGGGGCCTACGAGCAGTACTTC.

The V call is TRBV9, the J call TRBJ2-2; D is perhaps TRBD1 or TRBD2 (5 bases each). Trimming removed 4 bases at V and 3 bases at J, with 19 bases between. The germline gives CDR1 SGDLS, CDR2 YYNGEE. CDR3 length: 17 residues. CDR3 protein: CASSLDGGARDTGELFF. CDR3 sequence (DNA): TGTGCCAGCAGCCTAGATGGGGGAGCGAGGGACACCGGGGAGCTGTTTTTT. The full variable domain, completed using reference TRBV9 and TRBJ2-2, is DSGVTQTPKHLITATGQRVTLRCSPRSGDLSVYWYQQSLDQGLQFLIQYYNGEERAKGNILERFSAQQFPDLHSELNLSSLELGDSALYFCASSLDGGARDTGELFFGEGSRLTVL.

This clonotype was detected ten times or more. This chain uses TRBV4-2 with TRBJ1-1; D gene ambiguous. The germline V and J ends were trimmed by 4 bases and 11 bases, with 11 bases remaining between them. The CDR3 sequence is 11 residues long. Germline values: CDR1 LGHNA, CDR2 YNFKEQ. The CDR3 loop reads CASSREGGAFF. The CDR3 nucleotides are TGTGCCAGCAGCCGTGAAGGAGGGGCTTTCTTT.

This clonotype was picked up a small number of times. The chain links TRBV20-1 to TRBJ2-1; D remains unclear. The length of the CDR3 is 14 residues. The germline V gene encodes CDR1 DFQATT and CDR2 SNEGSKA (reference sequence). The V end was cut by 3 bases, the J end by 4 bases, with 13 bases between. The CDR3 loop is CSASKLANYNEQFF. The CDR3 nucleotides are TGCAGTGCTAGCAAGCTCGCAAATTACAATGAGCAGTTCTTC.

This clonotype was detected ten times or more. The rearrangement joins TRBV29-1 to TRBJ2-5; TRBD1 or TRBD2 may be the D gene (5 bases each). Trimming cost V 5 bases and J 4 bases, with 17 bases left between them. This CDR3 contains 14 residues. Germline CDR1 SQVTM, CDR2 ANQGSEA. CDR3 sequence reads: CSVNPGTGGETQYF. The CDR3 nucleotides read TGCAGCGTTAATCCCGGGACGGGCGGAGAGACCCAGTACTTC.

This clonotype was counted between two and nine times. The chain has TRBV21-1 and TRBJ2-5; the table's D gene call, TRBD1, was not cross checked with the DNA. TRBV21-1 is described as a pseudogene. The CDR3 length is 15 residues. This CDR3 is CASSNRDRVGETQYF. CDR3 in DNA: TGTGCCAGCAGCAATCGGGACAGGGTGGGAGAGACCCAGTACTTC.

This clonotype was seen repeatedly, ten times or more. This rearrangement joins TRBV28 to TRBJ1-1; D unresolved. Germline values: CDR1 MDHEN, CDR2 SYDVKM. The V end lost 5 bases, the J end lost 4 bases, and 17 bases lay between the germline ends. The CDR3 is made up of 15 amino acids. Here the CDR3 reads CASSLGDAGSTEAFF. The CDR3 nucleotides are TGTGCCAGCAGTCTCGGCGATGCGGGGAGCACTGAAGCTTTCTTT.

The chain employs TRBV29-1 and TRBJ2-5; no definite D call. V lost 1 base to trimming and J lost 8 bases, with 17 bases between them. Looked up from germline, CDR1 is SQVTM and CDR2 is ANQGSEA. This CDR3 is 14 amino acids long. The CDR3 DNA follows: TGCAGCGTTGAAGTAGCCAGCTTGGAGATTACCCAGTACTTC. This encodes CSVEVASLEITQYF.

This chain joins TRBV9 and TRBJ2-2; 7 bases map to TRBD2. CDR1 SGDLS and CDR2 YYNGEE come from the germline V gene. V lost 4 bases, J lost 7 bases, and 1 base stayed unmatched. CDR3 length equals 12 residues. The CDR3 spells CASSSGGGELFF. The CDR3 bases are TGTGCCAGCAGCTCGGGAGGCGGGGAGCTGTTTTTT.

This clonotype was counted many times. The V gene is TRBV20-1, the J gene TRBJ2-7; tentatively, D is TRBD1 (5 bases). V gave up 0 bases and J gave up 5 bases, with 8 bases separating them. The germline CDR1 and CDR2 sequences are DFQATT and SNEGSKA (reference sequence). This CDR3 has 12 amino acids. As DNA, the CDR3 is TGCAGTGCTAGAGATTCAGGGAACGAGCAGTACTTC. It translates to CSARDSGNEQYF.

The table lists this clonotype with a few counts. The chain joins TRBV10-3 to TRBJ2-1, with D perhaps being TRBD1 or TRBD2 (6 bases each). Trimming took 9 bases from V and 6 from J, leaving 24 bases between them. CDR3 length: 16 residues. The germline V gene encodes CDR1 ENHRY and CDR2 SYGVKD. The CDR3 loop reads CAIKAGGPHLGNEQFF. Here the CDR3 DNA reads TGTGCCATAAAAGCTGGGGGGCCTCATTTAGGCAATGAGCAGTTCTTC.

This clonotype was counted a few times. The CDR3 DNA sequence: TGCGCCAGCAGCTTGGAAGGGAGGGCCTACGAGCAGTACTTC. This sequence encodes CASSLEGRAYEQYF. The chain links TRBV5-1 to TRBJ2-7, with 7 bases aligning to TRBD2. The germline CDR1 and CDR2 sequences are SGHRS and YFSETQ. This CDR3 region has 14 residues. With 0 bases clipped from V and 2 bases from J, the junction kept 2 bases outside the gene matches.

This clonotype occurred many times. The rearrangement uses TRBV20-1 and TRBJ2-7; TRBD2 matches at 8 bases. Germline V gene data show CDR1 as DFQATT and CDR2 as SNEGSKA (reference sequence). CDR3 length: 12 amino acids. V lost 2 bases to trimming and J lost 3 bases; unmatched junction nucleotides: 0. For the CDR3, the DNA is TGCAGTGCTAGACTAGCGGGCTACGAGCAGTACTTC. Amino acids: CSARLAGYEQYF.